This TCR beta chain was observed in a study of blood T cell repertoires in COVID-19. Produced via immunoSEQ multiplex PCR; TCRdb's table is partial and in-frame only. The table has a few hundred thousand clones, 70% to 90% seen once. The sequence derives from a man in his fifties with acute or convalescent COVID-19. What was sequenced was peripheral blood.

The CDR3 region is CASSYLGQGRNTEAFF. The CDR3 DNA follows: TGTGCCAGCAGTTATCTAGGACAGGGAAGGAACACTGAAGCTTTCTTT. The genes are TRBV27 and TRBJ1-1; 8 bases agree with TRBD1. The CDR3 is 16 amino acids. Germline CDR1 and CDR2: MNHEY and SMNVEV (reference sequence). Trimming took 4 bases from V and 1 from J; bases not matched to a gene: 8.